This record covers a single T cell receptor (beta chain). Its antigen is not identified. Investigators isolated RNA and reverse transcribed it into cDNA to act as the sequencing template. Libraries were prepared by immunoSEQ multiplex PCR; TCRdb keeps only in-frame clonotypes and omits some of them. The data show under 350,000 clones, 55% to 70% seen once. Treatment given: oral pan-JAK inhibitor, 5-10 mg twice daily. In alopecia areata patients, both lesional scalp punch biopsies and peripheral blood were collected. The CDR3 is made up of 13 amino acids. V gave up 7 bases and J gave up 3 bases, with 15 bases separating them. The germline V gene has CDR1 SQVTM and CDR2 ANQGSEA. This sample was included in a study of CD8+ T cells in alopecia areata. Study-wide background: The SALT score measured affected scalp surface percentage in treated patients. Broader study findings: Expanded CD8+ clones among the top 100, and scalp clonality, were significantly decreased by tofacitinib. Elevated clonality characterized lesional scalp relative to normal scalp, particularly in alopecia totalis/universalis.

The clonotype originates from a human donor with alopecia areata. This rearrangement joins TRBV29-1 to TRBJ1-1, with D unclear. The material sequenced was CD4+ T cells sorted from blood, taken at week 24, from a patient treated with tofacitinib. The chain's CDR3 is CSAVGPFHTEAFF. The CDR3 DNA is TGCAGCGCTGTAGGACCGTTCCACACTGAAGCTTTCTTT.